Listed below are T cell receptor beta chains from one sample, sequenced in a study of cytomegalovirus exposure and HLA in healthy donors. Repertoires were generated with immunoSEQ multiplex PCR, while TCRdb's copy carries only in-frame clones and drops some. The table includes approximately 130,000 clones, 65% to 85% detected once. Sequenced: PBMCs. All receptors derive from a boy aged 5-17 years in good health and CMV-seronegative. Each CDR3 is given with its conserved first and last residue. The D gene is left open where the match is weak. Clone size is given for some rows only: seen once, a few or many times, or a class if the clone is expanded.

v_call	clone_size	cdr3_length	j_call	d_call	cdr3_nt	cdr3_aa
TRBV6-1	.	13	TRBJ2-1	.	TGTGCCAGCAGGGGGCCCGGTTACAATGAGCAGTTCTTC	CASRGPGYNEQFF
TRBV27	.	13	TRBJ1-2	.	TGTGCCAGCAGCCAGTCCCGGACTGGGGGCTACACCTTC	CASSQSRTGGYTF
TRBV27	.	14	TRBJ2-5	.	TGTGCCAGCAGTATGGGACCGACGACGGGAGAGCAGTACTTC	CASSMGPTTGEQYF
TRBV4-2	.	13	TRBJ2-5	.	TGTGCCAGCAGCCATCGACTGCAGGAGACCCAGTACTTC	CASSHRLQETQYF
TRBV7-6	.	17	TRBJ2-3	.	TGTGCCAGCAGCTTAGAACCTAGCGCCAGCCCCACAGATACGCAGTATTTT	CASSLEPSASPTDTQYF
TRBV28	.	17	TRBJ1-5	TRBD1	TGTGCCAGCAGTACCGGACAGGGAAGGGCTCGCAATCAGCCCCAGCATTTT	CASSTGQGRARNQPQHF
TRBV6-1	once	16	TRBJ2-3	.	TGTGCCAGCAGTGAAAGAGTGACAGCGAGTGGGGATACGCAGTATTTT	CASSERVTASGDTQYF
TRBV10-3	.	15	TRBJ2-1	.	TGTGCCATCAGTGGGGCTAGCGAAGGGTACAATGAGCAGTTCTTC	CAISGASEGYNEQFF
TRBV7-2	once	13	TRBJ1-4	.	TGTGCCAGCAGCTCCTCAGGATACGAAAAACTGTTTTTT	CASSSSGYEKLFF
TRBV30	.	17	TRBJ1-6	.	TGTGCCTGGAGCGCTTCCGGGAGCTACTACTATAATTCACCCCTCCACTTT	CAWSASGSYYYNSPLHF